This TCR beta chain came from a study of T-cell reconstitution after alpha-beta-depleted transplantation in children. Unique molecular identifiers were used to barcode this TCRbeta library. MiXCR was run by TCRdb on the PCR reads, yielding one entry per CDR3 protein. The sample holds hundreds of thousands of distinct CDR3 sequences, approximately 15% seen once. This clonotype was detected a few times. The CDR3 runs to 15 residues. Deletions cut 3 bases from V and 2 bases from J, with 12 bases between. The germline gives CDR1 ENHRY, CDR2 SYGVKD. Here the sequenced sample was PBMCs from the stem cell graft donor, taken from the stem cell graft. The chain has TRBV10-3 and TRBJ2-3; possible D gene TRBD1, 6 bases. The sequence derives from a human donor who donated a stem cell graft to a child with acute myeloid leukemia. The CDR3 nucleotides are TGTGCCATCAGTGAAGGGCAGGGGAACACAGATACGCAGTATTTT. Its protein is CAISEGQGNTDTQYF.